These T cell receptor beta chains were read from a single sample in a study of technical replicates of blood from a few donors. The protocol was immunoSEQ multiplex PCR, while the TCRdb copy is restricted to in-frame clones and leaves out a portion. This sample has about 75,000 clones, with about 97% found just once. The specimen sequenced was T cells isolated from PBMCs. The source is a human donor in good health. Each CDR3 is given with its conserved first and last residue. Size tells how often a clone was seen (once, few, many) or the class of an expanded clone, and some rows leave it out.

clone size	V gene	CDR3 protein
NA	TRBV9	CASGRGYMNTEAFF
NA	TRBV29-1	CSVEIKGAYEQYF
NA	TRBV16	CASSHSDTQYF
NA	TRBV14	CASSQQNSVGVNRGTQYF
once	TRBV6-5	CASSLGGNEQYF
once	TRBV4-1	CASSHSPGASYEQYF
NA	TRBV5-1	CASSLWTVMNTEAFF
NA	TRBV30	CAYGTAGYTF
NA	TRBV28	CASSSRQGLRYEQYF
NA	TRBV21-1	CASSKGEGTGFTYEQYF
NA	TRBV11-3	CASSLDLVEETQYF
NA	TRBV28	CASSFYSSYEQYF
NA	TRBV30	CAWSGAEVFYEQYF
NA	TRBV7-3	CASSLTGTGAYNEQFF
NA	TRBV6-5	CASSGQGLGYTF
NA	TRBV20-1	CSTEAKNIQYF
NA	TRBV27	CATLKNYGYTF
NA	TRBV30	CAWSLLQGMTRGYTF
NA	TRBV2	CAREGTSGSTDTQYF
NA	TRBV5-6	CASSFQGRNEQFF
NA	TRBV28	CASSMQGPISKNIQYF
NA	TRBV11-2	CASSDPRVGFYEQYF
NA	TRBV9	CASSAPLQGITDTQYF
once	TRBV14	CASSQGTGADQPQHF
NA	TRBV27	CASSPGTSGAYEQYF
NA	TRBV28	CASSITELGNQPQHF
NA	TRBV10-3	CAISEFPGISGNTIYF
NA	TRBV5-1	CASTSRWRQGVNEQFF
NA	TRBV6-1	CASSEERGSYEQYF
NA	TRBV7-8	CASSLVGLAGIYNEQFF
NA	TRBV9	CASSGIYSGPGEAFF
NA	TRBV6-5	CASSSPSNRGQETQYF
once	TRBV28	CASIPMGGGGEQYF
NA	TRBV30	CAWSLLGAAPTYNEQFF
NA	TRBV7-9	CASSFSRERNTIYF
NA	TRBV7-7	CASSLGQANYGYTF
once	TRBV7-2	CASRPRVNEQFF
NA	TRBV6-4	CASSKLAGVIEQFF
NA	TRBV11-2	CASSRARGTEAFF
NA	TRBV7-9	CASSLMADSYEQYF
NA	TRBV19	CASSLGTGGYTEAFF
NA	TRBV28	CASSFPGTYFQETQYF
NA	TRBV7-2	CASSLASGEETQYF
NA	TRBV7-2	CASSPLGAGANVLTF
NA	TRBV5-1	CASSLRSLAGVNTGELFF
NA	TRBV19	CASSANASPTPMNTEAFF